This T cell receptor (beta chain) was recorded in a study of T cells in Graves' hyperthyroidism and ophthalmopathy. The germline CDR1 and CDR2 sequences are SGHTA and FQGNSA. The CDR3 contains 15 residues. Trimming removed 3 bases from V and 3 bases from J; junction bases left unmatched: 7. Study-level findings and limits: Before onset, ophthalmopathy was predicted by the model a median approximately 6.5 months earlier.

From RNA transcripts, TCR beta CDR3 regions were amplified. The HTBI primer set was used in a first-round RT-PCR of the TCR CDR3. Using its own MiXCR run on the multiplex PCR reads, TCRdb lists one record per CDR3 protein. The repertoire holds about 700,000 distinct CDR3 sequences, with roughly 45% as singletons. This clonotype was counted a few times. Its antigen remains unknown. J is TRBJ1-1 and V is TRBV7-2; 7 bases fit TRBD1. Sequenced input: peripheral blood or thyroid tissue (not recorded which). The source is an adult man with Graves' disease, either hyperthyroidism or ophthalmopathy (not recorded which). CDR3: CASSLEGAGDTEAFF. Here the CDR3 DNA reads TGTGCCAGCAGCTTGGAGGGGGCTGGAGACACTGAAGCTTTCTTT.